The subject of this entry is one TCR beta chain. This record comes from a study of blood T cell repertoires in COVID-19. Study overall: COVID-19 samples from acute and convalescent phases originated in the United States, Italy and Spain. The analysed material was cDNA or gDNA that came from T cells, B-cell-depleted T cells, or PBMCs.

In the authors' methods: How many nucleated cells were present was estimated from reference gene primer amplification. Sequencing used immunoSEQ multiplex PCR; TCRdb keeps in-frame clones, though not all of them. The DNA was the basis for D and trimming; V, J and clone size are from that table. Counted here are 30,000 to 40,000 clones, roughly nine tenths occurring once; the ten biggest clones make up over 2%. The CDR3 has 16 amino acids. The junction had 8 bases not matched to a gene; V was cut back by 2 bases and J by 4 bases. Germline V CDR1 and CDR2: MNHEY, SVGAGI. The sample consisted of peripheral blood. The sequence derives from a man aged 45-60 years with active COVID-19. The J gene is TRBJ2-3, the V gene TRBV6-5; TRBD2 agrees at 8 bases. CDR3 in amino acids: CASSYLTSASPDTQYF. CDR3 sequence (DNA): TGTGCCAGCAGTTACCTGACTAGCGCGTCCCCAGATACGCAGTATTTT.